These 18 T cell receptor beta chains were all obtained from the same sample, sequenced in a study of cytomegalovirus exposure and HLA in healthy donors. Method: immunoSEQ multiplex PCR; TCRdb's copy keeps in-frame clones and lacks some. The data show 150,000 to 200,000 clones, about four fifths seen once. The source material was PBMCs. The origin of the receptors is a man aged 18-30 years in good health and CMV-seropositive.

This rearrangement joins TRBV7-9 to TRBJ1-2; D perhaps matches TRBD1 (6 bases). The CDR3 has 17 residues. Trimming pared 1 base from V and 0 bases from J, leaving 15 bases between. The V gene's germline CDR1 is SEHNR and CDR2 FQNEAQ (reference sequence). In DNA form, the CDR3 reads TGTGCCAGCAGCTTAGGTAGGGGGAACGCAGCTAACTATGGCTACACCTTC. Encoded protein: CASSLGRGNAANYGYTF. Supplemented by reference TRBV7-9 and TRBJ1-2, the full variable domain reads DTGVSQNPRHKITKRGQNVTFRCDPISEHNRLYWYRQTLGQGPEFLTYFQNEAQLEKSRLLSDRFSAERPKGSFSTLEIQRTEQGDSAMYLCASSLGRGNAANYGYTFGSGTRLTVV.

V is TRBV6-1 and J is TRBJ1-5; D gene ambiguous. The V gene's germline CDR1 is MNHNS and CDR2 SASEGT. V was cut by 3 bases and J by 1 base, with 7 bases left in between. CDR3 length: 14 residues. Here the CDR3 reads CASSDWASNQPQHF. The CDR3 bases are TGTGCCAGCAGTGATTGGGCCAGCAATCAGCCCCAGCATTTT.

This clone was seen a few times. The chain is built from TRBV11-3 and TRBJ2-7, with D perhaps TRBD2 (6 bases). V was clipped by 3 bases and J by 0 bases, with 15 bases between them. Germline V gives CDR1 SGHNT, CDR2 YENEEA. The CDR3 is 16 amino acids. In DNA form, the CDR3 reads TGTGCCAGCAGCTTGGAACGGGGAGGTGGCTCCTACGAGCAGTACTTC. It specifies CASSLERGGGSYEQYF.

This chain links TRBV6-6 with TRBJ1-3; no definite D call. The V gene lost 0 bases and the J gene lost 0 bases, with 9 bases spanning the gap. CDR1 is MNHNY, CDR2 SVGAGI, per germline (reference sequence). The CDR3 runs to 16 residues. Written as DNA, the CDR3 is TGTGCCAGCAGTTACTCGCCAGGCCACTCTGGAAACACCATATATTTT. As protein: CASSYSPGHSGNTIYF.

The CDR3 region has the DNA TGTGCCAGCAGCCCTCTAGAGGGATACTATGGCTACACCTTC. Its protein product is CASSPLEGYYGYTF. The J gene is TRBJ1-2, the V gene TRBV27, with D uncertain. The CDR3 covers 14 residues. V dropped 6 bases and J dropped 3 bases, with 14 bases sitting between them. Germline CDR1 reads MNHEY; CDR2 reads SMNVEV (reference sequence).

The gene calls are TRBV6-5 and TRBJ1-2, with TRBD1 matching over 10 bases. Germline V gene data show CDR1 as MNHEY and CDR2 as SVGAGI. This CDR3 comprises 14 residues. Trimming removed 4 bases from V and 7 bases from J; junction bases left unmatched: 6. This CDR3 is CASSSTTGGSGYTF. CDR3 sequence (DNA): TGTGCCAGCAGTTCCACGACAGGGGGCTCTGGCTACACCTTC.

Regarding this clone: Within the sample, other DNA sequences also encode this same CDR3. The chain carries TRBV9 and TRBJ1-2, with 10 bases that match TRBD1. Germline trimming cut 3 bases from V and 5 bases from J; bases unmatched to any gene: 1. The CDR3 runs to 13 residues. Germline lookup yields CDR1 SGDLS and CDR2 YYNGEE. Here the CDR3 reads CASSGGQGYGYTF. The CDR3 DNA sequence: TGTGCCAGCAGCGGGGGACAGGGGTATGGCTACACCTTC.

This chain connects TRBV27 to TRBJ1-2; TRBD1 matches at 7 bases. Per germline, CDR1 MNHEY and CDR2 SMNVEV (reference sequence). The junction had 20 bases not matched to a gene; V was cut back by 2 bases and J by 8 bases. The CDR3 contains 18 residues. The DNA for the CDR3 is TGTGCCAGCAGTTTACCTCGACAGGGTTGGGGGCTGAGTGGCGGCTACACCTTC. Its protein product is CASSLPRQGWGLSGGYTF.

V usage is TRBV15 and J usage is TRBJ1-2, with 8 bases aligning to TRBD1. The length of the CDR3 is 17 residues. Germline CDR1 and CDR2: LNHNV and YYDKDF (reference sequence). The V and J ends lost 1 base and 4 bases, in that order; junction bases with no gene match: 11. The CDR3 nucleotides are TGTGCCACCAGCAGAGGGGGGACAGGTCCCCTTTTCTATGGCTACACCTTC. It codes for CATSRGGTGPLFYGYTF.

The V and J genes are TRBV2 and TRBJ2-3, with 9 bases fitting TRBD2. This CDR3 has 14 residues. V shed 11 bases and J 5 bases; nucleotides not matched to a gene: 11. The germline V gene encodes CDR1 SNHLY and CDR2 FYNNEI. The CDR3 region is CASRAGGGGDTQYF. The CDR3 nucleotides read TGTGCCTCCCGGGCGGGAGGGGGGGGAGATACGCAGTATTTT.

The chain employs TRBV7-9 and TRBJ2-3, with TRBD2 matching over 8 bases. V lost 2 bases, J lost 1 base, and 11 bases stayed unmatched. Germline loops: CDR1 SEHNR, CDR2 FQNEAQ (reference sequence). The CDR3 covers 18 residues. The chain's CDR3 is CASSLSRPRGDGTDTQYF. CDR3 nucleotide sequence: TGTGCCAGCAGCTTATCCAGGCCGCGGGGGGATGGCACAGATACGCAGTATTTT.

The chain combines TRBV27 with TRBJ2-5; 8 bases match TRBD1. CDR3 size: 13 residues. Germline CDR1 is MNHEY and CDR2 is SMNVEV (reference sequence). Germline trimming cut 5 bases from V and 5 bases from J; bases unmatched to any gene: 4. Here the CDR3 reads CASSRTGRETQYF. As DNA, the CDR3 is TGTGCCAGCAGTAGGACAGGGAGGGAGACCCAGTACTTC.

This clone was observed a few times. The CDR3 DNA is TGTGCCAGCAGACCCAGGGCAGGGTCTAACTATGGCTACACCTTC. It translates to CASRPRAGSNYGYTF. This sequence joins TRBV2 and TRBJ1-2; a weak D match, TRBD1 (5 bases). The CDR3 is made up of 15 amino acids. Between the trimmed V and J ends, which lost 6 bases and 0 bases, there was a span of 14 bases. Germline V gives CDR1 SNHLY, CDR2 FYNNEI.

For the CDR3, the DNA is TGTGCCAGCAGTTTGGTTAGCTCCTACAATGAGCAGTTCTTC. This translates into CASSLVSSYNEQFF. The chain has TRBV27 and TRBJ2-1, with D unclear. Trimming removed 3 bases at V and 0 bases at J, with 6 bases between. The CDR3 runs 14 residues. CDR1 and CDR2 from the germline V gene are MNHEY and SMNVEV (reference sequence).

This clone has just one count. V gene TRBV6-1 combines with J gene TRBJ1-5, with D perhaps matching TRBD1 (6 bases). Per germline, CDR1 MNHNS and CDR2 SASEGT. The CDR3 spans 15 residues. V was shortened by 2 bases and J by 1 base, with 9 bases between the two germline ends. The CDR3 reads CASSEYRASNQPQHF. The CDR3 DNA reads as TGTGCCAGCAGTGAATACAGGGCCAGCAATCAGCCCCAGCATTTT.

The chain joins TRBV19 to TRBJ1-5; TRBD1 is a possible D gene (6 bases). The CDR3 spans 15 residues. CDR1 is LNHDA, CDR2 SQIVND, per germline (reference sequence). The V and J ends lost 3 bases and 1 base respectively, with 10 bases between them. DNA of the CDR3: TGTGCCAGTAGTATTGGGACAAGAAGCAATCAGCCCCAGCATTTT. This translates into CASSIGTRSNQPQHF.

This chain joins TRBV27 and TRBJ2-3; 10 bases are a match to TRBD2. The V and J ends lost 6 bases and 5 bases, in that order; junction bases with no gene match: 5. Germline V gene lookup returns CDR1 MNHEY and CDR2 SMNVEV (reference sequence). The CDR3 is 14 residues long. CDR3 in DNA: TGTGCCAGCAGCCTAGGACTAGCGGAAGATACGCAGTATTTT. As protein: CASSLGLAEDTQYF.

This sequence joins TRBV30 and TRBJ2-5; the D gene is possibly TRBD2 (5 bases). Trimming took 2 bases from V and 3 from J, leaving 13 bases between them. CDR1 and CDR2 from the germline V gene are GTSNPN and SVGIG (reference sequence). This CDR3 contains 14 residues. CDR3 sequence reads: CAWSFGRVEETQYF. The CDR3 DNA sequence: TGTGCCTGGAGTTTTGGGCGGGTAGAAGAGACCCAGTACTTC.